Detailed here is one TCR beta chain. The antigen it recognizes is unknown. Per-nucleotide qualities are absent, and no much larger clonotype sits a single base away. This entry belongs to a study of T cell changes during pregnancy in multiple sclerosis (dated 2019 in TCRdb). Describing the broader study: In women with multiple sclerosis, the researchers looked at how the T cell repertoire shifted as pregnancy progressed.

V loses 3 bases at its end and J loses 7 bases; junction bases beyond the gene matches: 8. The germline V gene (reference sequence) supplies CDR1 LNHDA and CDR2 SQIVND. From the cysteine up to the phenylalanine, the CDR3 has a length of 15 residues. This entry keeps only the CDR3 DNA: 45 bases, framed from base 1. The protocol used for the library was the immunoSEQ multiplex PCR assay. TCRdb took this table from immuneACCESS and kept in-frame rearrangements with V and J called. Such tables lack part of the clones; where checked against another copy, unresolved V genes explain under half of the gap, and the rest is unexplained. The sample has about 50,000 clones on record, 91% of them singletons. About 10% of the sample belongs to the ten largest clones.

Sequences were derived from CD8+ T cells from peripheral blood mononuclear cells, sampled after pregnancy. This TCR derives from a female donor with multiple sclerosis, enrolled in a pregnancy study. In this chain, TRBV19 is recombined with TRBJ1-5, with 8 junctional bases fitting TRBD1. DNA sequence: TGTGCCAGTAGTATTGGACAGGGTTTATGGCAGCCCCAGCATTTT. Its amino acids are CASSIGQGLWQPQHF.